Each of the 8 T cell receptor beta chains below was sequenced from the same sample in a study of blood T cells in healthy people across ages. Combining a sample-barcoded 5' primer with a J-beta primer mix, a second PCR ran for 7 to 11 cycles. TCRdb reprocessed the 5' RACE reads via MiXCR and lists one record per CDR3 protein. The sample lists 1.5 million or so distinct CDR3 sequences; 42% were seen once. Sequenced: blood. Source of these receptors: a woman between 18 and 29 years old in good health.

The chain is built from TRBV2 and TRBJ2-4; 11 positions match TRBD2. Germline CDR1 SNHLY, CDR2 FYNNEI. Trimming removed 6 bases from V and 0 bases from J; junction bases left unmatched: 10. This CDR3 comprises 18 residues. CDR3 bases: TGTGCCAGCAGCGCCCCACTACTAGCGGGAGTAGCCAAAAACATTCAGTACTTC. Protein sequence: CASSAPLLAGVAKNIQYF.

The chain links TRBV9 to TRBJ1-2; maybe TRBD1 (6 bases). V lost 0 bases to trimming and J lost 3 bases, with 12 bases between them. The germline V gene encodes CDR1 SGDLS and CDR2 YYNGEE. The CDR3 consists of 15 residues. The CDR3 DNA follows: TGTGCCAGCAGCGTAGGACAGGCTATCGACTATGGCTACACCTTC. Its protein is CASSVGQAIDYGYTF.

This rearrangement joins TRBV7-9 to TRBJ1-5, with TRBD1 matching over 9 bases. Germline CDR1 reads SEHNR; CDR2 reads FQNEAQ (reference sequence). The CDR3 length is 17 residues. V dropped 5 bases and J dropped 0; count of bases not matched to a gene: 8. This CDR3 reads CASSRTGGRNSNQPQHF. CDR3 bases: TGTGCCAGCAGCCGCACAGGGGGCCGTAATAGCAATCAGCCCCAGCATTTT.

This clonotype has only a few counts. The genes are TRBV12-3 or TRBV12-4 and TRBJ1-2; TRBD1 agrees at 7 bases. With V trimmed by 2 bases and J by 7 bases, 7 bases remained unmatched. This CDR3 spans 14 amino acids. The CDR3 reads CASSLSRGPGGYTF. DNA for the CDR3: TGTGCCAGCAGTTTATCGAGGGGGCCGGGTGGCTACACCTTC.

This clonotype showed up just a few times. This sequence joins TRBV5-1 and TRBJ1-1; D is unclear. The CDR3 consists of 16 residues. Trimming removed 2 bases from V and 5 bases from J, with 19 bases in between. Germline CDR1 is SGHRS and CDR2 is YFSETQ. CDR3 sequence reads: CASSLPAAAGRTEAFF. CDR3 coding DNA: TGCGCCAGCAGCTTACCAGCGGCAGCCGGACGGACTGAAGCTTTCTTT.

The rearrangement uses TRBV11-2 and TRBJ1-2; 8 bases are a match to TRBD1. The CDR3 has 15 residues. V gave up 5 bases and J gave up 5 bases; unmatched junction bases: 10. Germline CDR1 is SGHAT and CDR2 is FQNNGV. CDR3 protein: CASSPSTRQGYGYTF. Here the CDR3 DNA reads TGTGCCAGCAGCCCTAGTACCAGACAGGGGTATGGCTACACCTTC.

The chain carries TRBV6-5 and TRBJ1-3, with unresolved D. Germline CDR1 MNHEY, CDR2 SVGAGI. This CDR3 contains 18 residues. V was clipped by 0 bases and J by 0 bases, with 15 bases between them. The CDR3 DNA reads as TGTGCCAGCAGTTACTCCCGGGCTGCTAGGAGCTCTGGAAACACCATATATTTT. This gives the protein CASSYSRAARSSGNTIYF.

This clonotype was observed a handful of times. The V and J genes are TRBV6-5 and TRBJ1-5; unclear D gene. Per germline, CDR1 MNHEY and CDR2 SVGAGI. The V end was cut by 0 bases, the J end by 4 bases, with 13 bases between. This CDR3 contains 16 residues. CDR3 sequence (DNA): TGTGCCAGCAGTTACTCGATGGGCCTTGGGAATCAGCCCCAGCATTTT. Its protein is CASSYSMGLGNQPQHF.